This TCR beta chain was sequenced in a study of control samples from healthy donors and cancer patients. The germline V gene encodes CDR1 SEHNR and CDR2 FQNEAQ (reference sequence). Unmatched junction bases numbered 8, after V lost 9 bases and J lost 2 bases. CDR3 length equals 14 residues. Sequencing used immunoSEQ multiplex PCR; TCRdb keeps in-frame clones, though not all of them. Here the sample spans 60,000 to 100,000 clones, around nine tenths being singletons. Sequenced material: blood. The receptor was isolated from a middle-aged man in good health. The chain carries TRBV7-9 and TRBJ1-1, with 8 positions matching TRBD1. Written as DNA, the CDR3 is TGTGCCAGTACGCCTGGACAGGGAAACACTGAAGCTTTCTTT. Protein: CASTPGQGNTEAFF.